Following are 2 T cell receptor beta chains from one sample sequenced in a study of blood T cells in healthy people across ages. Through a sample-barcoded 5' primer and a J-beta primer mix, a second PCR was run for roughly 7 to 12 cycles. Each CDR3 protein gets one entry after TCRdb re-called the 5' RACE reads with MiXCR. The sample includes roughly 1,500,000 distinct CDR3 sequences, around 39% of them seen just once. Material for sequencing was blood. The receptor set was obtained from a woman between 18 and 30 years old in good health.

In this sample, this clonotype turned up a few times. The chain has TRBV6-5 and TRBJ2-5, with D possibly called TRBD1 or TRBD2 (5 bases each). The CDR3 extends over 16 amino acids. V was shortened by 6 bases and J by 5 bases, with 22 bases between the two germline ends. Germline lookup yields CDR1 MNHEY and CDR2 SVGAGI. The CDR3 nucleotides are TGTGCCAGCAGCCCCCTAGGGGACCCCGAGCCGGAGACCCAGTACTTC. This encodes CASSPLGDPEPETQYF.

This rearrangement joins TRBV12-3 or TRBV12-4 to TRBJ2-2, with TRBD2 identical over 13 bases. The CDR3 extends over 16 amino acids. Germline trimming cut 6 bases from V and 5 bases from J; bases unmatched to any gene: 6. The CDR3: CASRARTSGSTGELFF. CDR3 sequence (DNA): TGTGCCAGCAGGGCTCGGACTAGCGGGAGTACCGGGGAGCTGTTTTTT.